Presented here are 2 T cell receptor beta chains from one specimen sequenced in a study of blood T cell repertoires in COVID-19. The data were produced by immunoSEQ multiplex PCR, yet TCRdb's version contains in-frame clones alone and is incomplete. The data hold about 140,000 clones, with approximately 80% observed a single time. The sample comprised peripheral blood. Receptors originate from a woman older than 75 with active or convalescent COVID-19.

The chain uses TRBV7-9 and TRBJ1-4; 10 bases are a match to TRBD1. This CDR3 spans 17 amino acids. CDR1 and CDR2 from the germline V gene are SEHNR and FQNEAQ (reference sequence). V lost 1 base, J lost 4 bases, and 6 bases stayed unmatched. Here the CDR3 reads CASSLGQGAAFNEKLFF. In DNA form, the CDR3 reads TGTGCCAGCAGCTTAGGACAGGGGGCTGCTTTTAATGAAAAACTGTTTTTT.

The chain couples TRBV6-5 to TRBJ1-3, with a possible D match to TRBD1 (6 bases). Trimming removed 9 bases at V and 4 bases at J, with 19 bases between. CDR1 and CDR2 from the germline V gene are MNHEY and SVGAGI. This CDR3 is built from 15 residues. CDR3 bases: TGTGCCAGTCAAGAACTACAGGGTGCGGGAAACACCATATATTTT. It codes for CASQELQGAGNTIYF.